Each of the 25 T cell receptor beta chains below was sequenced from the same sample in a study of T cells in Graves' hyperthyroidism and ophthalmopathy. RNA transcripts gave rise to amplified TCR beta CDR3 regions. HTBI primers were employed in a first-round RT-PCR of the TCR CDR3. Each CDR3 protein gets one entry after TCRdb re-called the multiplex PCR reads with MiXCR. Among under 350,000 distinct CDR3 sequences, roughly 15% were seen once, and the ten largest hold about a third. Sequencing used blood. Source of these receptors: a woman aged 40 to 55 with Graves' ophthalmopathy.

This clonotype came up a few times. The V gene is TRBV7-8, the J gene TRBJ1-5, with D tentatively TRBD1 (5 bases). CDR3 size: 16 residues. The V gene's germline CDR1 is SGHVS and CDR2 FQNEAQ. The germline V and J ends were trimmed by 1 base and 1 base, with 11 bases remaining between them. CDR3 loop: CASSLGLGGSNQPQHF. CDR3 DNA: TGTGCCAGCAGCTTAGGGTTGGGGGGGAGCAATCAGCCCCAGCATTTT.

The V call is TRBV20-1, the J call TRBJ2-3; D gene ambiguous. The CDR3 sequence is 12 residues long. CDR1 is DFQATT, CDR2 SNEGSKA, per germline (reference sequence). V gave up 4 bases and J gave up 5 bases, with 10 bases separating them. CDR3 coding DNA: TGCAGTGCTATCCCGGCCTTAGATACGCAGTATTTT. Translating it yields CSAIPALDTQYF.

This clonotype was recorded at least ten times. V and J are TRBV15 and TRBJ2-7, with TRBD2 matching over 13 bases. The length of the CDR3 is 18 residues. V gave up 1 base and J gave up 3 bases; unmatched junction bases: 9. The V gene's germline CDR1 is LNHNV and CDR2 YYDKDF (reference sequence). For the CDR3, the DNA is TGTGCCACCAGCAGAGGGACTAGCGGGAGTGTTTTCCTCTACGAGCAGTACTTC. It is translated as CATSRGTSGSVFLYEQYF.

In its sample, this clonotype was seen many times. The chain combines TRBV27 with TRBJ2-4, with 7 bases fitting TRBD2. This CDR3 is built from 17 residues. After removal of 5 bases from V and 5 bases from J, the junction contained 15 bases not matched to a gene. From germline, CDR1 is MNHEY and CDR2 SMNVEV (reference sequence). The CDR3 nucleotides read TGTGCCAGCAGTGGAACGAAGGGAGGGTGGCGCCAAAACATTCAGTACTTC. Translation: CASSGTKGGWRQNIQYF.

This clonotype was seen more than once but under ten times. This sequence joins TRBV11-2 and TRBJ1-3; perhaps TRBD1 as D (5 bases). V was cut by 7 bases and J by 0 bases, with 16 bases left in between. The CDR3 totals 16 residues. Germline loops: CDR1 SGHAT, CDR2 FQNNGV. CDR3 protein: CASNSVGGISGNTIYF. DNA of the CDR3: TGTGCCAGCAACTCTGTCGGGGGGATCTCTGGAAACACCATATATTTT.

This clonotype came up many times. The genes are TRBV24-1 and TRBJ2-7; 10 bases fit TRBD2. This CDR3 has 15 amino acids. V was pared by 2 bases and J by 4 bases, with 4 bases of the junction left unmatched. Germline CDR1 is KGHDR and CDR2 is SFDVKD. The CDR3 coding sequence is TGTGCCACCAGTGATTGGAGTAGCGGGAGGTACGAGCAGTACTTC. Residues: CATSDWSSGRYEQYF.

Many counts were recorded for this clonotype. The J gene is TRBJ2-5, the V gene TRBV6-2 or TRBV6-3, with 7 bases fitting TRBD2. CDR3 size: 18 residues. V was pared by 5 bases and J by 7 bases, with 22 bases of the junction left unmatched. Germline V gene lookup returns CDR1 MNHEY and CDR2 SVGEGT. The CDR3 nucleotides read TGTGCCAGCAGTCCTACCCTAAAAACGGGACTATCCCCGGGGACCCAGTACTTC. This sequence encodes CASSPTLKTGLSPGTQYF.

This clonotype was counted many times. The rearrangement joins TRBV20-1 to TRBJ2-5; D is unclear. V gave up 4 bases and J gave up 3 bases, with 9 bases separating them. Germline-derived CDR1 and CDR2 are DFQATT and SNEGSKA (reference sequence). CDR3 length: 12 residues. The CDR3, as DNA: TGCAGTGCTACCCTTGATAAAGAGACCCAGTACTTC. As protein: CSATLDKETQYF.

The chain recombines TRBV29-1 with TRBJ2-2; D is unresolved. Germline-derived CDR1 and CDR2 are SQVTM and ANQGSEA. This CDR3 region has 13 residues. V was pared by 6 bases and J by 1 base, with 9 bases between. The CDR3 nucleotides are TGCAGCGTGACCCGAAAGAACACCGGGGAGCTGTTTTTT. Translating gives CSVTRKNTGELFF.

This clonotype was recorded many times. V is TRBV19 and J is TRBJ1-1; maybe TRBD1 (6 bases). Germline V gives CDR1 LNHDA, CDR2 SQIVND (reference sequence). This CDR3 has 14 residues. Trimming left V 5 bases short and J 1 base short, with 11 bases between. CDR3 coding DNA: TGTGCCAGTAGTCAAACGACAGGGAACACTGAAGCTTTCTTT. Translation gives CASSQTTGNTEAFF.

This clonotype was found a few times. This chain connects TRBV28 to TRBJ2-4, with D uncertain. Germline V gene data show CDR1 as MDHEN and CDR2 as SYDVKM. V lost 3 bases, J lost 7 bases, and 13 bases lay in between. The CDR3 covers 14 residues. CDR3 residues: CASSFRSGFNIQYF. In DNA form, the CDR3 reads TGTGCCAGCAGTTTTCGATCCGGTTTTAACATTCAGTACTTC.

This chain connects TRBV6-1 to TRBJ2-7; 8 bases are shared with TRBD1. The CDR3 covers 15 residues. The V and J ends lost 6 bases and 3 bases, in that order; junction bases with no gene match: 10. Germline V gives CDR1 MNHNS, CDR2 SASEGT. The CDR3 reads CASSQTGVLVYEQYF. The CDR3 DNA follows: TGTGCCAGCAGCCAGACAGGGGTTCTCGTCTACGAGCAGTACTTC.

This clonotype was seen at least ten times. The chain has TRBV6-1 and TRBJ1-4, with TRBD1 identical over 7 bases. V lost 5 bases, J lost 7 bases, and 7 bases stayed unmatched. CDR1 is MNHNS and CDR2 is SASEGT in the germline V gene. CDR3 length: 14 residues. The DNA for the CDR3 is TGTGCCAGCAGTTTAAGGGCAGGGGGTGAAAAACTGTTTTTT. Protein product: CASSLRAGGEKLFF.

This clonotype has a handful of counts. V is TRBV11-3 and J is TRBJ1-4; D remains ambiguous. CDR1 and CDR2 (germline): SGHNT, YENEEA. The CDR3 covers 13 residues. V lost 5 bases, J lost 8 bases, and 12 bases lay in between. The CDR3 DNA reads as TGTGCCAGCAGCCGGCAGACGGGGGAAAAACTGTTTTTT. Translation gives CASSRQTGEKLFF.

Ten or more counts support this clonotype. The chain has TRBV28 and TRBJ1-4; the match to TRBD1 covers 7 bases. V gave up 10 bases and J gave up 7 bases; unmatched junction bases: 18. CDR3 length equals 16 residues. The V gene's germline CDR1 is MDHEN and CDR2 SYDVKM. In DNA, the CDR3 is TGTGCCACCCGTAACAGGGGTGTCCTAGATCGTGAAAAACTGTTTTTT. Residues: CATRNRGVLDREKLFF.

This chain joins TRBV11-3 and TRBJ1-1; D gene ambiguous. The CDR3 covers 13 residues. Trimming took off 6 bases at V and 2 bases at J, with 10 bases between the two ends. Germline values: CDR1 SGHNT, CDR2 YENEEA. The CDR3 DNA reads as TGTGCCAGCAGTTCAGGATTCAACACTGAAGCTTTCTTT. It is translated as CASSSGFNTEAFF. The whole variable domain, filled in from reference TRBV11-3 and TRBJ1-1, reads EAGVVQSPRYKIIEKKQPVAFWCNPISGHNTLYWYLQNLGQGPELLIRYENEEAVDDSQLPKDRFSAERLKGVDSTLKIQPAELGDSAVYLCASSSGFNTEAFFGQGTRLTVV.

This clonotype turned up a few times. The rearrangement links TRBV20-1 to TRBJ2-2; D possibly uses TRBD1 or TRBD2 (5 bases each). There are 12 residues in the CDR3. V was clipped by 6 bases and J by 6 bases, with 11 bases between them. Germline CDR1 reads DFQATT; CDR2 reads SNEGSKA (reference sequence). The CDR3 nucleotides are TGCAGTGCGAGACAGAGGGCCGGGGAGCTGTTTTTT. Its protein is CSARQRAGELFF.

The chain couples TRBV5-6 to TRBJ1-1; unclear D gene. The germline gives CDR1 SGHDT, CDR2 YYEEEE. This CDR3 has 14 residues. V lost 4 bases to trimming and J lost 7 bases, with 17 bases between them. In nucleotides, the CDR3 is TGTGCCAGCAGCCGCAGGACGTATCGCGGTGAAGCTTTCTTT. It codes for CASSRRTYRGEAFF.

To note about this clonotype: No DNA is shown, since the ends of the CDR3 on it are uncertain; the CDR3 is the one TCRdb lists. The chain joins TRBV2 to TRBJ1-6; TRBD1 is taken as the D call from the table, unchecked against the DNA. The CDR3 spans 17 residues, counting both ends. The germline CDR1 and CDR2 sequences are SNHLY and FYNNEI. The CDR3 sequence is CASSTSAVQGTDSPLHF.

This clonotype was counted only a few times. The rearrangement uses TRBV25-1 and TRBJ1-2, with TRBD1 matching over 7 bases. J lost 6 bases, V lost 7 bases, and 5 bases had no gene match. CDR3 length equals 12 residues. Per germline, CDR1 MGHDK and CDR2 SYGVNS. The CDR3 here is CASTRGTDGYTF. The CDR3 bases are TGTGCCAGCACTAGGGGGACAGATGGCTACACCTTC.

CDR3 coding DNA: TGTGCCAGCAGCGTTGACCAAGCCCCCTACGAGCAGTACTTC. Translating it yields CASSVDQAPYEQYF. The V gene is TRBV9, the J gene TRBJ2-7; D remains unclear. CDR3 length: 14 amino acids. Germline V gives CDR1 SGDLS, CDR2 YYNGEE. The V end was cut by 2 bases, the J end by 2 bases, with 11 bases between.

In its sample, this clonotype was seen many times. This sequence joins TRBV24-1 and TRBJ2-2; 9 nucleotides match TRBD2. The trim removed 3 bases at V and 7 bases at J, leaving 11 bases unmatched. CDR3 length equals 17 residues. Germline assignment: CDR1 KGHDR and CDR2 SFDVKD. The CDR3 DNA is TGTGCCACCAGTGATACTAGCGGGCTCCAAGGGATCGGGGAGCTGTTTTTT. It specifies CATSDTSGLQGIGELFF.

This chain connects TRBV14 to TRBJ2-7; TRBD2 aligns across 8 bases. Germline V gene lookup returns CDR1 SGHDN and CDR2 FVKESK. This CDR3 has 15 amino acids. Unmatched junction bases numbered 5, after V lost 2 bases and J lost 2 bases. DNA of the CDR3: TGTGCCAGCAGCCAAATTAGCGGGGCCCCCTACGAGCAGTACTTC. It is translated as CASSQISGAPYEQYF.

In its sample, this clonotype was seen many times. The V gene is TRBV6-1, the J gene TRBJ2-3; 15 positions match TRBD2. This CDR3 comprises 15 residues. V shed 5 bases and J 8 bases; nucleotides not matched to a gene: 5. Germline CDR1 is MNHNS and CDR2 is SASEGT. The CDR3 here is CASSRTSGGAGTQYF. The CDR3 DNA is TGTGCCAGCAGTCGGACTAGCGGGGGGGCGGGTACGCAGTATTTT.

This clonotype was seen at least ten times. The V and J genes are TRBV6-1 and TRBJ1-6, with TRBD1 matching 7 bases. The CDR3 is 20 amino acids. Germline values: CDR1 MNHNS, CDR2 SASEGT. The V segment lost 5 bases and the J segment 1 base; nucleotides outside the gene matches: 17. Here the CDR3 DNA reads TGTGCCAGCAGTTGGTATACACCTACAGGGGCCGAGTCCTATAATTCACCCCTCCACTTT. It yields the protein CASSWYTPTGAESYNSPLHF.